This T cell receptor (delta chain) originates from a study of γδ T cells in repeated Plasmodium falciparum infection. Study information: Age- and gender-matched Australian children served as comparison for malaria-exposed Malian children. Some Malian samples span acute malaria episodes; others come from no-transmission periods. Timepoints: baseline, immediately before selected infections, and 21 days after every infection. The study's findings and limits: Compared with Australian children, Malian Vdelta2-negative repertoires seemed more clonal, less diverse, less shared.

Remarks on this clone: The antigen is unknown. The protein held in TCRdb is that of a much larger clone and does not match this DNA's translation at residue 14, likely because of a read error; the protein shown is translated from the DNA.

Bulk repertoires came from Vgamma9/Vdelta2+ or Vdelta2-negative gammadelta T cells flow-sorted from PBMC. The CDR3 is 16 amino acids. The V gene's germline CDR1 is GEAIGNYY and CDR2 EKD. TCRdb applied CATT to the multiplex PCR reads for clone calling. The sample carries tens of thousands of delta-chain clones, almost 1.5% recorded once. The V gene was identified as TRDV2, while no J gene was called; the D call in the table, TRDD3, was not verified against the DNA. Material for sequencing was gamma-delta T cells from blood. The sequence came from a pool of human donors (malaria-infected and uninfected, not separated). Here the CDR3 DNA reads TGTGCCTGTGACACGGGACTGGGGGACCCCACCGATAAACCCATCTTT. This sequence encodes CACDTGLGDPTDKPIF.